Listed below are T cell receptor beta chains from one sample, sequenced in a study of PD-1 blockade in classical Hodgkin lymphoma. The repertoire was sequenced with immunoSEQ multiplex PCR; TCRdb's copy has only in-frame clones and lacks some. The table has about 34,000 clones, approximately 82% seen once. The material was peripheral blood mononuclear cells (PBMCs), obtained before the second cycle of nivolumab. The receptors come from a human donor with classical Hodgkin lymphoma. The CDR3 runs from the conserved cysteine through the conserved F or W. Fields, in order: clone size, D gene, J gene, V gene, CDR3 DNA, CDR3 protein. The D gene is left open where the match is weak. Clone sizes are given selectively: once, few, many, or a class where the clone is expanded.

- - TRBJ1-5 TRBV19 TGTGCCAGTAGTAAGTTCTTACTGGGGGGGGGCAATCAGCCCCAGCATTTT CASSKFLLGGGNQPQHF
few - TRBJ2-4 TRBV19 TGTGCCAGTAGTACAGGGAGAGGAAACATTCAGTACTTC CASSTGRGNIQYF
few - TRBJ1-5 TRBV6-6 TGTGCCAGCAGATTAGGGGGCAATCAGCCCCAGCATTTT CASRLGGNQPQHF
- TRBD2 TRBJ2-5 TRBV6-5 TGTGCCAGCAGTTACTCCGCGGGGGGGGCGACCCAGTACTTC CASSYSAGGATQYF
- - TRBJ1-1 TRBV10-1 TGCGCCAGCAGTCCCTTACAGGGTTTCACTGAAGCTTTCTTT CASSPLQGFTEAFF
- TRBD2 TRBJ2-7 TRBV4-3 TGCGCCAGCAGCCAAGGCGAAGCGGGGGAAACCTACGAGCAGTACTTC CASSQGEAGETYEQYF
- TRBD2 TRBJ2-5 TRBV5-1 TGCGCCAGCAGCTACTTCGGGGGCGGGAGGGAGACCCAGTACTTC CASSYFGGGRETQYF
- - TRBJ1-2 TRBV5-4 TGTGCCAGCAGCCCGTTATGGGCAGGGGACTATGGCTACACCTTC CASSPLWAGDYGYTF
- - TRBJ1-6 TRBV5-6 TGTGCCAGCAGCTTGGGGCCAGGGGCCCGAAGGTCCCCCCTCCACTTT CASSLGPGARRSPLHF
- - TRBJ1-3 TRBV4-3 TGCGCCAGCAGCCCAGGGGGAAACACCATATATTTT CASSPGGNTIYF
- - TRBJ2-5 TRBV4-1 TGCGCCAGCAGCCAATCCGCAGGGGAAGGTTCAGAGACCCAGTACTTC CASSQSAGEGSETQYF
- - TRBJ2-7 TRBV19 TGTGCCAGTAGTAGAGGCAGGGAATACGAGCAGTACTTC CASSRGREYEQYF
few - TRBJ2-1 TRBV5-1 TGCGCCAGCAGCCCATCCTCCGGGAGCTCCTACAATGAGCAGTTCTTC CASSPSSGSSYNEQFF
- - TRBJ2-3 TRBV20-1 TGCAGTGCACGCTTGTTAAATACGCAGTATTTT CSARLLNTQYF
- - TRBJ2-3 TRBV7-2 TGTGCCAGCAGCCCAAGTGGGCCCACCCAAGATACGCAGTATTTT CASSPSGPTQDTQYF
- - TRBJ1-2 TRBV6-5 TGTGCCGCAAGACAAGCTAACTATGGCTACACCTTC CAARQANYGYTF
- - TRBJ2-2 TRBV7-6 TGTGCCAGCAGCTTAACGAGGGAGACCGGGGAGCTGTTTTTT CASSLTRETGELFF
- TRBD1 TRBJ2-7 TRBV19 TGTGCCAGTAGTACCTCGGACAGGGGGCACGAGCAGTACTTC CASSTSDRGHEQYF
- - TRBJ2-1 TRBV6-5 TGTGCCAGCAGTTACGGGGTCGGTATCAATGAGCAGTTCTTC CASSYGVGINEQFF
- - TRBJ2-5 TRBV2 TGTGCCAGCAGTGTTGCTCAAGAGACCCAGTACTTC CASSVAQETQYF
- TRBD1 TRBJ1-2 TRBV19 TGTGCCAGTAGTATCCTCGACAGGGGCGACGGCTACACCTTC CASSILDRGDGYTF
- - TRBJ2-3 TRBV4-1 TGCGCCAGCAGCCAAGATCGCGGGGATGGCACAGATACGCAGTATTTT CASSQDRGDGTDTQYF
- - TRBJ2-2 TRBV12-5 TGTGCTAGTGGTTTGGTCTTATGGGGAGACACCGGGGAGCTGTTTTTT CASGLVLWGDTGELFF
few TRBD1 TRBJ2-7 TRBV10-3 TGTGCCATCAGTGAGTTGGGACAGGGCGGCGAGCAGTACTTC CAISELGQGGEQYF
- - TRBJ2-4 TRBV4-3 TGCGCCAGCAGCCAAGATACGGCCCTTAGGGACATTCAGTACTTC CASSQDTALRDIQYF
- TRBD1 TRBJ2-1 TRBV9 TGTGCCAGCAGCGTAGAGCCGGGACAGGGTTTTGAGCAGTTCTTC CASSVEPGQGFEQFF
- TRBD1 TRBJ2-7 TRBV4-1 TGCGCCAGCAGCCGATCGACAGGGGAGCCCTACGAGCAGTACTTC CASSRSTGEPYEQYF
- - TRBJ2-3 TRBV2 TGTGCCAGCAGCAGTGCAGATACGCAGTATTTT CASSSADTQYF
- - TRBJ2-7 TRBV4-2 TGTGCCAGCAGCCAAGGAGGGGGGCCCGCAAGGTACGAGCAGTACTTC CASSQGGGPARYEQYF
- - TRBJ1-2 TRBV10-3 TGTGCCATCACCGGGGGAGGGTATGGCTACACCTTC CAITGGGYGYTF